This record concerns one T cell receptor beta chain sequence. The data were obtained in a study of shared clonotypes between healthy human individuals. Across several immunoSEQ plates, the genomic DNA of each subset was split evenly. Method: immunoSEQ multiplex PCR; TCRdb's copy keeps in-frame clones and lacks some. The sample lists under 1 million clones, over 90% occurring once. The CDR3 has 17 amino acids. The ends were cut back, 4 bases at V and 0 bases at J, with 18 bases in the middle. Per germline, CDR1 SGDLS and CDR2 YYNGEE. Only CD45RO-negative cells positively selected for CCR7 counted as naive CD8 cells, so terminally differentiated effector memory CD45RA+ cells were excluded.

This clonotype was obtained from a man aged 25 to 40 in good health. V and J are TRBV9 and TRBJ2-3; the D gene is possibly TRBD2 (5 bases). Material for sequencing was naive CD8+ T cells sorted from blood. CDR3 DNA sequence: TGTGCCAGCAGCCCTCCCCTCAGCGGAACTAGCACAGATACGCAGTATTTT. Residues: CASSPPLSGTSTDTQYF. Full variable domain (missing parts from reference TRBV9 and TRBJ2-3): DSGVTQTPKHLITATGQRVTLRCSPRSGDLSVYWYQQSLDQGLQFLIQYYNGEERAKGNILERFSAQQFPDLHSELNLSSLELGDSALYFCASSPPLSGTSTDTQYFGPGTRLTVL.